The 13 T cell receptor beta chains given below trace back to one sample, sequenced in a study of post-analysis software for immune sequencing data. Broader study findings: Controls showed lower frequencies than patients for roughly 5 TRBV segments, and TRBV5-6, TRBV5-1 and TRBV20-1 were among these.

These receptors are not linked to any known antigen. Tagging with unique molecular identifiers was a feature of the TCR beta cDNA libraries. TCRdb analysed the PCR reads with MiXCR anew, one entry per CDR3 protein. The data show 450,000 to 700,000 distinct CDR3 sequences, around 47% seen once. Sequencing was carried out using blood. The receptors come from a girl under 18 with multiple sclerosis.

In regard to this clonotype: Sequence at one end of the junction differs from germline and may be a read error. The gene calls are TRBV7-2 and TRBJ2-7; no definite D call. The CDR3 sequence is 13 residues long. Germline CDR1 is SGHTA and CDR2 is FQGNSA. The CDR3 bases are TGTGCCAACAGCTCGGTATCTGGGAACGAGCAGTACTTC. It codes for CANSSVSGNEQYF.

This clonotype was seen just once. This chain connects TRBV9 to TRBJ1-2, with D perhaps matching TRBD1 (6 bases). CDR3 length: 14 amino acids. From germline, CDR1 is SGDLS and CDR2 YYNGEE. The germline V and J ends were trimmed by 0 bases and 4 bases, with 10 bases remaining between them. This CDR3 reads CASSVGQGTYGYTF. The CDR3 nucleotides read TGTGCCAGCAGCGTAGGCCAGGGGACCTATGGCTACACCTTC.

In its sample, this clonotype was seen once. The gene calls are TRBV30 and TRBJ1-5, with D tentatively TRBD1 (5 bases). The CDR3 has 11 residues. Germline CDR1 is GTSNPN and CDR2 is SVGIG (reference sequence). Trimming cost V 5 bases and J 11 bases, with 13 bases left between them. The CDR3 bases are TGTGCCTGGGGGACCGATCGGTCCCAGCATTTT. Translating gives CAWGTDRSQHF.

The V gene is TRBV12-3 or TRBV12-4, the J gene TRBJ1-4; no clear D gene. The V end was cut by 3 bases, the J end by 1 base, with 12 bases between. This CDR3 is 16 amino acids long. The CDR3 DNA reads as TGTGCCAGCAGTTTCCCCAGCCGAGGAACTAATGAAAAACTGTTTTTT. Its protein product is CASSFPSRGTNEKLFF.

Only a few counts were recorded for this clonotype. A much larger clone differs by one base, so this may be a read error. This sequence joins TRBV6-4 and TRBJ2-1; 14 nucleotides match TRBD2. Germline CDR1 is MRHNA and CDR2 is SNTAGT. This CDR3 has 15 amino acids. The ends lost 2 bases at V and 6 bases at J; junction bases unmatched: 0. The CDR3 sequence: CASSDGTSGGNEQFF. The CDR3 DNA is TGTGCCAGCAGTGACGGGACTAGCGGGGGCAATGAGCAGTTCTTC.

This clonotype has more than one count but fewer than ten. In nucleotides, the CDR3 is TGTGCCAGCAGTTTAGGAGGACAGATTCAAGAGACCCAGTACTTC. This encodes CASSLGGQIQETQYF. The V gene is TRBV28, the J gene TRBJ2-5; TRBD1 is a possible D gene (6 bases). CDR3 length: 15 amino acids. CDR1 and CDR2 (germline): MDHEN, SYDVKM. V lost 2 bases and J 2 bases, leaving 12 bases between the germline ends.

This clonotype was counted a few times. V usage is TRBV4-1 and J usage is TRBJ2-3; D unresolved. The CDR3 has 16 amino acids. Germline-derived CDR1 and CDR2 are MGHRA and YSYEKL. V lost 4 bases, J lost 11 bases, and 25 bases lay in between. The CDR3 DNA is TGCGCCAGCAGCCCACAGTTAGGACGCACCATGGTGGGGCAGTATTTT. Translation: CASSPQLGRTMVGQYF.

The CDR3 DNA is TGCAGTGCTCCAGTGAACACTGAAGCTTTCTTT. This codes for CSAPVNTEAFF. This chain uses TRBV20-1 with TRBJ1-1, with D unclear. Germline CDR1 and CDR2: DFQATT and SNEGSKA (reference sequence). The CDR3 is made up of 11 amino acids. Between the trimmed V and J ends, which lost 5 bases and 0 bases, there was a span of 4 bases.

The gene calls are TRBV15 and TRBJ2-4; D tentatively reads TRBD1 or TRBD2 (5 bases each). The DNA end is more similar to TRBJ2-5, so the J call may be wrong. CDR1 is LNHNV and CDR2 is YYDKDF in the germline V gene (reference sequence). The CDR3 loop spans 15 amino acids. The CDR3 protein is CATSRDRDEAETQYF. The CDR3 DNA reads TGTGCCACCAGCAGAGATAGGGACGAGGCAGAGACCCAGTACTTC.

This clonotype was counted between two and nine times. The CDR3 coding sequence is TGTGCCAGCAGCCAACAATGGGTAGGGCCCCAAGAGACCCAGTACTTC. Residues: CASSQQWVGPQETQYF. The rearrangement uses TRBV3-1 and TRBJ2-5; D is uncertain. CDR3 size: 16 residues. V dropped 2 bases and J dropped 1 base, with 14 bases sitting between them. Germline V gene data show CDR1 as LGHDT and CDR2 as YNNKEL (reference sequence).

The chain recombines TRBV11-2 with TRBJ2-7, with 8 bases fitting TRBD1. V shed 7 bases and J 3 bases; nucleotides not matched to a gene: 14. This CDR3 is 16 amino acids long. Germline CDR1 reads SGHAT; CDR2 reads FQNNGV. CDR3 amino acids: CASNPFRAGGGYEQYF. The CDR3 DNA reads TGTGCCAGCAACCCCTTCCGGGCAGGGGGCGGCTACGAGCAGTACTTC.

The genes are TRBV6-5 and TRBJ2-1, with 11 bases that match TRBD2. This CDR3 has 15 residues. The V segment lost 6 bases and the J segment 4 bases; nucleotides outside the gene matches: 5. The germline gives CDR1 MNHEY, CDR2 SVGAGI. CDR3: CASRTGTSGYNEQFF. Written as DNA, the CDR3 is TGTGCCAGCAGGACCGGGACTAGCGGATACAATGAGCAGTTCTTC.

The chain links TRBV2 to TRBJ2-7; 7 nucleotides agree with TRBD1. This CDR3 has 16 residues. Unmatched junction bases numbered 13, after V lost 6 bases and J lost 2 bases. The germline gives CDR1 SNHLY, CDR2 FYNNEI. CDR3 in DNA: TGTGCCAGCAGCGCAAATACCGGGACAGCCGCCTACGAGCAGTACTTC. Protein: CASSANTGTAAYEQYF.